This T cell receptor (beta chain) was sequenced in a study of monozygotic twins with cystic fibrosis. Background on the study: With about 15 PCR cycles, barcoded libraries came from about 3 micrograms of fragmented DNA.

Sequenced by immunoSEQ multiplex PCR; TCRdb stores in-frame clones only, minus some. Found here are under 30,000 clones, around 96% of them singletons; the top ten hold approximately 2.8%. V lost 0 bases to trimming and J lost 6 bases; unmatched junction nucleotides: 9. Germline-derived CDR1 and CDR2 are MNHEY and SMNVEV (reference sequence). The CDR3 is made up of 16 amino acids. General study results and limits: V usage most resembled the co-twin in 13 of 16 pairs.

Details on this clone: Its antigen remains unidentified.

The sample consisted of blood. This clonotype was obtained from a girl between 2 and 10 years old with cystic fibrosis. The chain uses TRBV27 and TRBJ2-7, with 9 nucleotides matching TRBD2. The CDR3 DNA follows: TGTGCCAGCAGTTTATCGTTAGGGAGCGGGGGGAGCGAGCAGTACTTC. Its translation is CASSLSLGSGGSEQYF.